The T cell receptor (beta chain) described here comes from a study of high-grade serous ovarian cancer treatment subgroups. Points from the study as a whole: The analyses considered CDR3 and ignored CDR1 and CDR2. Bulk tumor TCR sequencing gave no spatial information.

Tumor samples were obtained before definitive surgery or chemotherapy. With regard to this clone: The antigen is not known.

Sequencing was performed with immunoSEQ multiplex PCR; in TCRdb, only in-frame clones are kept and a portion is missing. Of approximately 40,000 clones in the sample, around 80% were seen once. CDR1 and CDR2 (germline): MDHEN, SYDVKM. V was cut by 7 bases and J by 4 bases, with 10 bases left in between. CDR3 length equals 12 residues. The sequencing input was tumor tissue. The V call is TRBV28, the J call TRBJ1-2; D is unresolved. The receptor's source is a human donor with high-grade serous ovarian cancer. The CDR3 DNA follows: TGTGCCAGCACCGACCGGGGCTATGGCTACACCTTC. Protein: CASTDRGYGYTF.